The sequence of this TCR beta chain was determined in a study of T-cell reconstitution after alpha-beta-depleted transplantation in children. The CDR3 extends over 15 amino acids. J was trimmed by 6 bases and V by 1 base; bases with no gene match: 6. Germline CDR1 is SGHVS and CDR2 is FNYEAQ. This clonotype was observed a handful of times. Preparation of the TCRbeta library was carried out with unique molecular identifiers. MiXCR, run by TCRdb on the PCR reads, gives a single entry per CDR3 protein. The sample holds about 360,000 distinct CDR3 sequences, 10% to 15% seen once. Sample: PBMCs, taken from the stem cell graft. The TCR was taken from a human donor who donated a stem cell graft to a child with Fanconi anemia. J is TRBJ1-2 and V is TRBV7-6, with 9 positions matching TRBD1. CDR3: CASSLEETGGDGYTF. In DNA, the CDR3 is TGTGCCAGCAGCTTAGAAGAAACAGGGGGCGATGGCTACACCTTC.